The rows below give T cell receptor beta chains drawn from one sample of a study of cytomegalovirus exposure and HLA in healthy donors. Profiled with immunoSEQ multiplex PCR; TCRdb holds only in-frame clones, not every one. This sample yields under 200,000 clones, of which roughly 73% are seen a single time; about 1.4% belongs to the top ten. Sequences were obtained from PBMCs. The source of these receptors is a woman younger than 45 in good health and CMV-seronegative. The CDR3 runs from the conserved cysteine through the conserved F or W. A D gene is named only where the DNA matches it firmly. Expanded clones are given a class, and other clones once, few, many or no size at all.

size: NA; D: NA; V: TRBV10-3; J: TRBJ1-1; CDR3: CAISAGTFTEAFF; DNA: TGTGCCATCAGCGCCGGGACATTCACTGAAGCTTTCTTT
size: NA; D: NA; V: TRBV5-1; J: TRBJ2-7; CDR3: CASSLISGSYEQYF; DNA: TGCGCCAGCAGCTTGATAAGCGGCTCCTACGAGCAGTACTTC
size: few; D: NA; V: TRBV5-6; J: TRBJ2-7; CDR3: CASSFGHRKDTFSYEQYF; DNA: TGTGCCAGCAGCTTTGGTCATAGGAAGGACACGTTCTCCTACGAGCAGTACTTC
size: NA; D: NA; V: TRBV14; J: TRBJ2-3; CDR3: CASSPFGGYTDTQYF; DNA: TGTGCCAGCAGCCCCTTCGGGGGATATACAGATACGCAGTATTTT
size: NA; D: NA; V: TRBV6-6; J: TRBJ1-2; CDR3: CASSPGGGTYGYTF; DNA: TGTGCCAGCAGTCCAGGCGGGGGGACCTATGGCTACACCTTC
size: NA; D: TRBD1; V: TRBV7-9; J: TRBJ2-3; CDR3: CASSLGQGVGYTQYF; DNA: TGTGCCAGCAGCTTAGGACAGGGAGTAGGATATACGCAGTATTTT
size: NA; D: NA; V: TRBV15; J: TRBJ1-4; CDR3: CATSREQPNEKLFF; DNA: TGTGCCACCAGCAGAGAACAGCCAAATGAAAAACTGTTTTTT
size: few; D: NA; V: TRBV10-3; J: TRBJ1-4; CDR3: CASSEGRFPERLFF; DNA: TGTGCCAGCAGTGAAGGGAGATTCCCTGAAAGACTGTTTTTT
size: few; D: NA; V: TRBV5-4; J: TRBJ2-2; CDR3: CASSSISNTGELFF; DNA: TGTGCCAGCAGCTCAATCAGTAACACCGGGGAGCTGTTTTTT
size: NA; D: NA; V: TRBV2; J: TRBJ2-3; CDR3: CASSGRGVADTQYF; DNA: TGTGCCAGCAGTGGGCGGGGAGTGGCAGATACGCAGTATTTT
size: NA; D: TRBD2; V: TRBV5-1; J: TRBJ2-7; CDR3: CASSLDRAGAYEQYF; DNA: TGCGCCAGCAGCTTGGATCGAGCGGGGGCCTACGAGCAGTACTTC
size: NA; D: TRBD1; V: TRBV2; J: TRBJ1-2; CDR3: CASYSPMRQGSDGYTF; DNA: TGTGCCAGCTACTCTCCGATGCGACAGGGGTCAGACGGCTACACCTTC
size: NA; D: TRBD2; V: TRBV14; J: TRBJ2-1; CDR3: CASISGGSDEQFF; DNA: TGTGCCAGCATCAGCGGGGGTAGCGATGAGCAGTTCTTC
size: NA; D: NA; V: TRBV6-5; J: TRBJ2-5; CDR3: CASSYPGKGETQYF; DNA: TGTGCCAGCAGTTATCCGGGGAAGGGAGAGACCCAGTACTTC
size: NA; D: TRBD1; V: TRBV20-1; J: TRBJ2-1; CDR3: CSARQGDEQFF; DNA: TGCAGTGCGCGACAGGGAGATGAGCAGTTCTTC
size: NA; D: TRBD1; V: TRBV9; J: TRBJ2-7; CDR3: CASSGRDSSSEQYF; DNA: TGTGCCAGCAGCGGACGGGACAGCTCCTCCGAGCAGTACTTC
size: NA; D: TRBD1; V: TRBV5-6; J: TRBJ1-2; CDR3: CASSLRQGARYGYTF; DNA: TGTGCCAGCAGCTTGAGGCAGGGGGCCAGGTATGGCTACACCTTC
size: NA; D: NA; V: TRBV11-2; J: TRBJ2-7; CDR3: CASSPAWGGYEQYF; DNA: TGTGCCAGCAGCCCCGCCTGGGGCGGCTACGAGCAGTACTTC
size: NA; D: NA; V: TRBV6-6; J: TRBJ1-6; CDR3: CASRPDRRNSPLHF; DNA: TGTGCCAGCAGGCCCGACAGGCGCAATTCACCCCTCCACTTT
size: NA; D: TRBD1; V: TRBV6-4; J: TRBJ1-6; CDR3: CASSLGQGNSPLHF; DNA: TGTGCCAGCAGCCTGGGACAGGGGAATTCACCCCTCCACTTT
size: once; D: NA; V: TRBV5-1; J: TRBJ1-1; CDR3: CASRIGENTEAFF; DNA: TGCGCCAGCCGTATCGGGGAAAACACTGAAGCTTTCTTT
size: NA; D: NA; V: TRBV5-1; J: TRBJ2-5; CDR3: CASSRLAEETQYF; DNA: TGCGCCAGCAGCCGCCTGGCTGAAGAGACCCAGTACTTC
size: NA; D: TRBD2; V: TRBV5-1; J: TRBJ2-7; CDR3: CASSFSGGQNPSSYEQYF; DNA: TGCGCCAGCAGCTTTAGCGGGGGTCAGAACCCGAGCTCCTACGAGCAGTACTTC
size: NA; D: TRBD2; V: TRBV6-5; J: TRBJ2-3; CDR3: CASTASGGVSDTQYF; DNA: TGTGCCAGCACTGCTAGCGGGGGGGTATCAGATACGCAGTATTTT
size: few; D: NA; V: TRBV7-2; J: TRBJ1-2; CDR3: CASSEGLLTGYTF; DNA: TGTGCCAGCAGCGAGGGACTCTTGACTGGCTACACCTTC
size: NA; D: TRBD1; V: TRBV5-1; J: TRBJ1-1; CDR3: CASSPGTVRFTEAFF; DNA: TGCGCCAGCAGCCCTGGGACAGTGAGGTTCACTGAAGCTTTCTTT
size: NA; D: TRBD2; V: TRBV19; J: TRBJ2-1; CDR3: CASSFSGGGIYNEQFF; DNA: TGTGCCAGTAGCTTTAGCGGGGGGGGTATCTACAATGAGCAGTTCTTC
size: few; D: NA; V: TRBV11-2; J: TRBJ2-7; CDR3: CASSLAPVYEQYF; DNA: TGTGCCAGCAGCTTAGCCCCCGTATACGAGCAGTACTTC
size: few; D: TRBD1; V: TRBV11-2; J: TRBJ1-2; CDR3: CASSPRLTGGYGYTF; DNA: TGTGCCAGCAGCCCACGTCTAACAGGGGGCTATGGCTACACCTTC
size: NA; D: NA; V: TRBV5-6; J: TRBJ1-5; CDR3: CASSLGLAGNQPQHF; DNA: TGTGCCAGCAGCTTGGGGCTGGCAGGGAACCAGCCCCAGCATTTT
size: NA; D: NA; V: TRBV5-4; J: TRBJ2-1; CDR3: CASRPRLQNEQFF; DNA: TGTGCCAGCAGACCCCGACTCCAGAATGAGCAGTTCTTC
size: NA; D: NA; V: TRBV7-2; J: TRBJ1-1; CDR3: CASSTRRNTEAFF; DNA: TGTGCCAGCAGCACCCGGAGGAACACTGAAGCTTTCTTT
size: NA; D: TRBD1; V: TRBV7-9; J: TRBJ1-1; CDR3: CASSLMAGGLGEAFF; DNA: TGTGCCAGCAGCTTAATGGCAGGGGGATTGGGTGAAGCTTTCTTT
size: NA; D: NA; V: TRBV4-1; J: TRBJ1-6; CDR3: CASSQDLGIRGPLHF; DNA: TGCGCCAGCAGCCAAGACCTGGGTATACGAGGGCCCCTCCACTTT
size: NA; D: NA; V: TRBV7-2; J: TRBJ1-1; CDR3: CASSLSATGPLEAFF; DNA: TGTGCCAGCAGCTTATCCGCGACAGGCCCCCTTGAAGCTTTCTTT
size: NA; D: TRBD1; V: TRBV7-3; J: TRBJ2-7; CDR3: CASSLGTGSSYEQYF; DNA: TGTGCCAGCAGCCTGGGGACAGGGAGCTCCTACGAGCAGTACTTC
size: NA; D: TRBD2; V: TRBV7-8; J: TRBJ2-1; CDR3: CASSPRFSGWSYNEQFF; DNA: TGTGCCAGCAGCCCCCGCTTTAGCGGGTGGTCCTACAATGAGCAGTTCTTC
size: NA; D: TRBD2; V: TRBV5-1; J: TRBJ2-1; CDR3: CASSLGNSGGAANEQFF; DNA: TGCGCCAGCAGCTTGGGAAATAGCGGGGGGGCCGCCAATGAGCAGTTCTTC
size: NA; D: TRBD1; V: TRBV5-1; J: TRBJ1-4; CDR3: CASSAGQGGEKLFF; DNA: TGCGCCAGCAGCGCCGGACAGGGAGGAGAAAAACTGTTTTTT